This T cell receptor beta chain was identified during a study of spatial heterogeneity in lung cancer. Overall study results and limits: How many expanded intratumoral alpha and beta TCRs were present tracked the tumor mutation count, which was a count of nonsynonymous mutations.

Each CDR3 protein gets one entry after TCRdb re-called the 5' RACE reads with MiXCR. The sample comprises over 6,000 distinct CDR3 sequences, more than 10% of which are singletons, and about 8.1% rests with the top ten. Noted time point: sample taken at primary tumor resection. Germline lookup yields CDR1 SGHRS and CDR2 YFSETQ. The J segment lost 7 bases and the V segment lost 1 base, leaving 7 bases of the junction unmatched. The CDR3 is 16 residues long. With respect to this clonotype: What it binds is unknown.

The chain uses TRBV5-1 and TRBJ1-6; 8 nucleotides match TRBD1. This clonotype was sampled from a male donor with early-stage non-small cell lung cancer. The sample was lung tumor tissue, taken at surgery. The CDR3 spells CASSLQPGGLNSPLHF. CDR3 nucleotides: TGCGCCAGCAGCTTGCAACCAGGGGGCTTGAATTCACCCCTCCACTTT.